This TCR beta chain was captured by sequencing in a study of vaccination effects on CD4 cells after COVID-19. Points from the study as a whole: Marked clonal contraction of both clone types appeared late after vaccination.

For this clone: Antigen unknown.

Using viral peptide pools, the ViraFEST assay grew out antigen-specific CD4+ T cells prior to sequencing. Culture lasted about ten days before CD4+ T cell isolation. Each vaccine recipient was nucleocapsid antibody negative and had no prior SARS-CoV-2 infection. On days 3 and 7, fresh IL-2 medium replaced half the medium. The length of the CDR3 is 15 residues. Some clones are missing from TCRdb's copy, which holds only in-frame ones; the method was immunoSEQ multiplex PCR. The sample shows 74,000 or so clones, roughly 80% of them seen only once. This receptor was obtained from a human donor who received a COVID-19 vaccine. The sample consisted of CD4+ T cells from PBMCs cultured with SARS-CoV-2 spike peptides, taken before COVID-19 vaccination. This sequence joins TRBV21-1 and TRBJ2-7; the D call in the table, TRBD1, was not verified against the DNA. TRBV21-1 is described as a pseudogene. For the CDR3, the DNA is TGTGCGCTTCCTTACAGGGGACCCAGGGCTAGGGAGCAGTACGTC. Translating gives CALPYRGPRAREQYV.